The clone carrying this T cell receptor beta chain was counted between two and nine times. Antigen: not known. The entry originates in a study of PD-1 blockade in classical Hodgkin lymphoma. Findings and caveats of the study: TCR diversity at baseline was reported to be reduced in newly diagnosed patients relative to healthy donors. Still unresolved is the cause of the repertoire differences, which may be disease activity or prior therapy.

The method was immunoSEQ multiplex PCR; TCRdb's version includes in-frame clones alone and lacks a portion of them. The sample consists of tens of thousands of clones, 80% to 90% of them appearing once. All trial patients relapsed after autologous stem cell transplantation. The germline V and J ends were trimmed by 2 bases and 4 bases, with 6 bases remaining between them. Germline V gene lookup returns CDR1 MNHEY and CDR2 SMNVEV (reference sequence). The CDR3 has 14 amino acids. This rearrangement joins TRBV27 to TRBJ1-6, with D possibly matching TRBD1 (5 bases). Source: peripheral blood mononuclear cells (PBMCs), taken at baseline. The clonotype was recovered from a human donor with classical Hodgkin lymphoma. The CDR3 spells CASSLRQYNSPLHF. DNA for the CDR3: TGTGCCAGCAGTTTACGACAGTATAATTCACCCCTCCACTTT.